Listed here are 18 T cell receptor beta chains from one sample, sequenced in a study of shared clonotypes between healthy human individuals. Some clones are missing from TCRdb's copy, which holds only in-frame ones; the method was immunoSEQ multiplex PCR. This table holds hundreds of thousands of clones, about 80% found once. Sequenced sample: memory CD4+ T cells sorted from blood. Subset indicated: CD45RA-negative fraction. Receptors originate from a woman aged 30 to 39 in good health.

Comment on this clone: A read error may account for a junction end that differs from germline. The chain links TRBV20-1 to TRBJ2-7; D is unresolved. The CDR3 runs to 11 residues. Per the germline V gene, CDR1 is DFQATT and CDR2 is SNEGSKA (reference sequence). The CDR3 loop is CSARATYEQYF. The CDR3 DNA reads TGCAGTGCAAGAGCTACGTACGAGCAGTACTTC.

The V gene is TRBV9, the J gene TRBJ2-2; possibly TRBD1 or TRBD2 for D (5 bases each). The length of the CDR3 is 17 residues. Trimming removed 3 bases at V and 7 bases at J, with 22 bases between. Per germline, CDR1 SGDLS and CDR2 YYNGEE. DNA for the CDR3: TGTGCCAGCAGCGCCGGAGGCAGGGTCGTTGGGAGCGGGGAGCTGTTTTTT. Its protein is CASSAGGRVVGSGELFF. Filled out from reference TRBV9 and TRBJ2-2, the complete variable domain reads DSGVTQTPKHLITATGQRVTLRCSPRSGDLSVYWYQQSLDQGLQFLIQYYNGEERAKGNILERFSAQQFPDLHSELNLSSLELGDSALYFCASSAGGRVVGSGELFFGEGSRLTVL.

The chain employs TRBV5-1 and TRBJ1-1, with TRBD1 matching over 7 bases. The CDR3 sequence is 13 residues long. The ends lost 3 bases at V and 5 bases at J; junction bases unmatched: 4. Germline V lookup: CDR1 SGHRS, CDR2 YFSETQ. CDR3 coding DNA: TGCGCCAGCAGCTCTTCAGGGGGTACTGAAGCTTTCTTT. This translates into CASSSSGGTEAFF.

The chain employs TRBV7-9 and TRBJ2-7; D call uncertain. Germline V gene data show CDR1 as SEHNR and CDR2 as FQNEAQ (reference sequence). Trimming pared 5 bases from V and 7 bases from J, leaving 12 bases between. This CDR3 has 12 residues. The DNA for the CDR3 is TGTGCCAGCAGCCTCTTACGTGGGGAGCAGTACTTC. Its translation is CASSLLRGEQYF.

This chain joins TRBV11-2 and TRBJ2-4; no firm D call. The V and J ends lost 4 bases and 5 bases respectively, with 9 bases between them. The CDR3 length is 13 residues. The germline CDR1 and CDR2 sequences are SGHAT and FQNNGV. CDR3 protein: CASSSYLENIQYF. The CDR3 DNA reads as TGTGCCAGCAGCTCCTACTTGGAAAACATTCAGTACTTC.

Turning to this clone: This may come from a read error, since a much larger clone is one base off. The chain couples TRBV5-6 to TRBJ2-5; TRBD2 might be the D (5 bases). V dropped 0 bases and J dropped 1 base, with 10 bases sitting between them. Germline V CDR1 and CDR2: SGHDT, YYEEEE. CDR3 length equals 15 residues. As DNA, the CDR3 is TGTGCCAGCAGCTTGGCCCGGAGGTCCCAAGAGACCCAGTACTTC. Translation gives CASSLARRSQETQYF.

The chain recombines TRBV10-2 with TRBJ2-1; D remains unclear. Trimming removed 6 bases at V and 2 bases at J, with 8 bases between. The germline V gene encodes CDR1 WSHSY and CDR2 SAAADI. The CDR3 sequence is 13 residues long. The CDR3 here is CASRRQTYNEQFF. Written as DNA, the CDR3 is TGCGCCAGCAGAAGACAAACCTACAATGAGCAGTTCTTC.

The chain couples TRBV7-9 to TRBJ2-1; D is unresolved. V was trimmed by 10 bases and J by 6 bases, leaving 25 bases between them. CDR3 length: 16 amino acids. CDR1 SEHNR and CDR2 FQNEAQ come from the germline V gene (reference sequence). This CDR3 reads CATTPGSRKECNEQFF. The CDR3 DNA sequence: TGTGCCACCACGCCCGGATCAAGGAAGGAATGCAATGAGCAGTTCTTC.

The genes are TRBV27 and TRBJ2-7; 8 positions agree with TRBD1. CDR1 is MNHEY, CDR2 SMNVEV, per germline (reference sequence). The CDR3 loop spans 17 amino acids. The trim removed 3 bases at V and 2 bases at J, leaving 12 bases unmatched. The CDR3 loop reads CASSFIRDRKSTYEQYF. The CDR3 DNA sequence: TGTGCCAGCAGTTTCATCCGGGACAGGAAAAGCACCTACGAGCAGTACTTC.

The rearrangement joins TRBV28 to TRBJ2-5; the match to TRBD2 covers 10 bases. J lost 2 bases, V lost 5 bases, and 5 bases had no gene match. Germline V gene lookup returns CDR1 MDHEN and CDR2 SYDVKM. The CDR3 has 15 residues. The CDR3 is CASSLPGLAQETQYF. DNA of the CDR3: TGTGCCAGCAGTCTACCGGGACTAGCGCAAGAGACCCAGTACTTC.

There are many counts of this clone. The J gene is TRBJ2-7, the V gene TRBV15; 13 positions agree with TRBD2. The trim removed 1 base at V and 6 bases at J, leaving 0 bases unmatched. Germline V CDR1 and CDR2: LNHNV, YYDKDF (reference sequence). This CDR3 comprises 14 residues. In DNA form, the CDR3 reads TGTGCCACCAGCAGAGGGACTAGCGGGAGCGAGCAGTACTTC. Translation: CATSRGTSGSEQYF.

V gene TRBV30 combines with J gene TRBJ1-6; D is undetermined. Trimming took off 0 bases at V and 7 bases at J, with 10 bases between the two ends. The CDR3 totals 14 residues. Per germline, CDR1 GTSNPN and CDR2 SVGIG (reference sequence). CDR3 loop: CAWSVLLPNSPLHF. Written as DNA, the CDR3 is TGTGCCTGGAGTGTTCTCCTTCCCAATTCACCCCTCCACTTT.

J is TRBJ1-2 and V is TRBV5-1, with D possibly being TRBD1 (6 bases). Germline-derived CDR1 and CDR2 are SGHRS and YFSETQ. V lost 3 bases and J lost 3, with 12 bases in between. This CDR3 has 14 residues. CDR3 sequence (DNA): TGCGCCAGCAGCTACCGGGACAATGACTATGGCTACACCTTC. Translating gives CASSYRDNDYGYTF.

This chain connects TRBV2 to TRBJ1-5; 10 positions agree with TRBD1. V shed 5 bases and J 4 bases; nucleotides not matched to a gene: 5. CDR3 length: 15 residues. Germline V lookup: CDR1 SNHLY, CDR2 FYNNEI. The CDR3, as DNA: TGTGCCAGCAGTCCGACAGGGGGCCCGAATCAGCCCCAGCATTTT. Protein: CASSPTGGPNQPQHF.

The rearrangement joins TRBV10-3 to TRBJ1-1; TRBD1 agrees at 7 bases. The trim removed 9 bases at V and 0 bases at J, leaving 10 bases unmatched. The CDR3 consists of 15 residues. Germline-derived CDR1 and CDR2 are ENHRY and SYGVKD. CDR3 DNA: TGTGCCATGAGGGACAGTCAAAGGGTGAACACTGAAGCTTTCTTT. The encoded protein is CAMRDSQRVNTEAFF.

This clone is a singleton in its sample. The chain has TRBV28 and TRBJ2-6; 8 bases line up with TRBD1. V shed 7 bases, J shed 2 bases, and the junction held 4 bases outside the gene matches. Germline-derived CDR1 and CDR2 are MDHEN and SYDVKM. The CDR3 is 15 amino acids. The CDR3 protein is CASISGGTGANVLTF. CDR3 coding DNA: TGTGCCAGCATATCAGGGGGCACTGGGGCCAACGTCCTGACTTTC.

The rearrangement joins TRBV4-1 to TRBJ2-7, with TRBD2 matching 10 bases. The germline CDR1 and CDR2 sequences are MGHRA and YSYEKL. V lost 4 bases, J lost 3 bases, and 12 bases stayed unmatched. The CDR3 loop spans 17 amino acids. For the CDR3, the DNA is TGCGCCAGCAGCCCACAACTAGCGGGATGGGACCGCTACGAGCAGTACTTC. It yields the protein CASSPQLAGWDRYEQYF.

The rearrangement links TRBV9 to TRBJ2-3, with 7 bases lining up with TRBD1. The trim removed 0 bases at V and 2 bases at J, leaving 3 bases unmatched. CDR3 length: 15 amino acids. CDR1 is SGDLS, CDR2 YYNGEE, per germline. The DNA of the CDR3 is TGTGCCAGCAGCGTAGCCGGACAGGTCACAGATACGCAGTATTTT. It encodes CASSVAGQVTDTQYF. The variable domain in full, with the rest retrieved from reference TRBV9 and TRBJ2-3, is DSGVTQTPKHLITATGQRVTLRCSPRSGDLSVYWYQQSLDQGLQFLIQYYNGEERAKGNILERFSAQQFPDLHSELNLSSLELGDSALYFCASSVAGQVTDTQYFGPGTRLTVL.